One and the same sample provided the 24 T cell receptor beta chains below, sequenced in a study of blood T cell repertoires in COVID-19 (dated by TCRdb to the early 2020s). The protocol used for the library was the immunoSEQ multiplex PCR assay. Sourced from immuneACCESS, this table was stored by TCRdb with only in-frame sequences that have V and J called. A share of the clones is absent; for the studies checked, an unresolved V gene accounts for under half, and the remainder has no known explanation. The sample includes 310,000 or so clones, with 90% observed a single time. Clones ranked in the top ten supply approximately 1.5% of the sample. Source material: PBMCs or T cells enriched from blood (not recorded which). These receptors all come from a young woman with acute COVID-19.

This clone occurred once. The chain carries TRBV10-3 and TRBJ1-5; the match to TRBD1 covers 7 bases. Germline V CDR1 and CDR2: ENHRY, SYGVKD. The CDR3 loop spans 17 amino acids. The V segment lost 0 bases and the J segment 2 bases; nucleotides outside the gene matches: 7. The CDR3 DNA sequence: TGTGCCATCAGTGAGTCACCAGGGGGAGAGGGCAATCAGCCCCAGCATTTT. The encoded protein is CAISESPGGEGNQPQHF.

The sample holds one count of this clone. V is TRBV27 and J is TRBJ1-5; 7 bases line up with TRBD1. Looked up from germline, CDR1 is MNHEY and CDR2 is SMNVEV (reference sequence). There are 15 residues in the CDR3. V shed 5 bases and J 6 bases; nucleotides not matched to a gene: 10. The CDR3 protein is CASSMTGSSVQPQHF. In DNA, the CDR3 is TGTGCCAGCAGTATGACAGGGAGTAGCGTTCAGCCCCAGCATTTT.

This clone was seen a handful of times. This CDR3 reads CASSGIRDGYTF. In nucleotides, the CDR3 is TGTGCCAGCAGCGGTATCAGGGATGGCTACACCTTC. The rearrangement joins TRBV28 to TRBJ1-2, with a weak D call TRBD1 (5 bases). V was cut by 6 bases and J by 6 bases, with 11 bases left in between. CDR1 and CDR2 (germline): MDHEN, SYDVKM. The CDR3 sequence is 12 residues long.

This clone was recorded once. The chain combines TRBV4-3 with TRBJ2-1, with a tentative D call TRBD1 (6 bases). Per the germline V gene, CDR1 is LGHNA and CDR2 is YSLEER. There are 15 residues in the CDR3. V gave up 0 bases and J gave up 6 bases, with 12 bases separating them. CDR3 in amino acids: CASSQDIQGGNEQFF. CDR3 nucleotide sequence: TGCGCCAGCAGCCAAGACATACAGGGTGGCAATGAGCAGTTCTTC.

The genes are TRBV2 and TRBJ1-5; D is perhaps TRBD1 (6 bases). This CDR3 contains 15 residues. With 2 bases removed from V and 6 bases from J, the gap between germline ends came to 14 bases. Germline CDR1 reads SNHLY; CDR2 reads FYNNEI. CDR3 coding DNA: TGTGCCAGCAGTGAAACTTGGGGGCTGAGTCAGCCCCAGCATTTT. Protein: CASSETWGLSQPQHF.

The chain carries TRBV9 and TRBJ2-1; D possibly corresponds to TRBD2 (5 bases). Deletions cut 3 bases from V and 10 bases from J, with 11 bases between. CDR3 length equals 12 residues. CDR1 and CDR2 (germline): SGDLS, YYNGEE. The CDR3 loop reads CASSEAGREQFF. The CDR3 DNA is TGTGCCAGCAGCGAGGCGGGCCGGGAGCAGTTCTTC.

The gene calls are TRBV5-4 and TRBJ2-3; no clear D. The CDR3 runs 16 residues. V lost 0 bases to trimming and J lost 4 bases, with 15 bases between them. Germline V gives CDR1 SGHNT, CDR2 YYREEE (reference sequence). The CDR3 sequence is CASSLAPRPSPDTQYF. For the CDR3, the DNA is TGTGCCAGCAGCTTGGCCCCTAGACCAAGCCCAGATACGCAGTATTTT.

The chain combines TRBV19 with TRBJ1-4; possible D gene TRBD1, 5 bases. The germline V and J ends were trimmed by 3 bases and 3 bases, with 14 bases remaining between them. Germline V gives CDR1 LNHDA, CDR2 SQIVND (reference sequence). This CDR3 is 16 amino acids long. CDR3 in amino acids: CASSIRGDRANEKLFF. The CDR3 nucleotides are TGTGCCAGTAGTATCCGGGGGGATCGGGCTAATGAAAAACTGTTTTTT.

The V gene is TRBV7-8, the J gene TRBJ1-1; D unclear. Germline CDR1 is SGHVS and CDR2 is FQNEAQ. V was shortened by 0 bases and J by 1 base, with 15 bases between the two germline ends. The CDR3 extends over 17 amino acids. The CDR3 loop reads CASSLAPQRGTNTEAFF. The CDR3 DNA reads as TGTGCCAGCAGCTTAGCACCCCAGCGGGGAACGAACACTGAAGCTTTCTTT.

This clone was seen once. V usage is TRBV4-3 and J usage is TRBJ2-7, with TRBD1 as a possible D gene (5 bases). The CDR3 runs to 16 residues. Germline V lookup: CDR1 LGHNA, CDR2 YSLEER. Trimming removed 0 bases from V and 0 bases from J, with 12 bases in between. The CDR3: CASSQDRQTFSYEQYF. DNA of the CDR3: TGCGCCAGCAGCCAAGATCGACAGACATTCTCCTACGAGCAGTACTTC.

The rearrangement joins TRBV11-2 to TRBJ2-7; 13 nucleotides line up with TRBD2. Germline CDR1 is SGHAT and CDR2 is FQNNGV. CDR3 length equals 14 residues. V shed 3 bases, J shed 7 bases, and the junction held 3 bases outside the gene matches. CDR3 nucleotides: TGTGCCAGCAGCTTCGGGACTAGCGGGATGGAGCAGTACTTC. Protein sequence: CASSFGTSGMEQYF.

The chain recombines TRBV5-1 with TRBJ1-6, with 7 bases fitting TRBD1. Per germline, CDR1 SGHRS and CDR2 YFSETQ. Losses at the gene ends were 3 bases for V and 7 bases for J; bases not matched to a gene: 10. The CDR3 sequence is 16 residues long. The CDR3, as DNA: TGCGCCAGCAGCTCAAATCCCAGGGGGACAAATTCACCCCTCCACTTT. Translation: CASSSNPRGTNSPLHF.

This chain uses TRBV20-1 with TRBJ2-7; 12 nucleotides line up with TRBD2. Germline lookup yields CDR1 DFQATT and CDR2 SNEGSKA (reference sequence). Unmatched junction bases numbered 9, after V lost 3 bases and J lost 3 bases. This CDR3 is built from 16 residues. DNA of the CDR3: TGCAGTGCTAGTGGGCTAGCGGGAGGGCCCGGCTACGAGCAGTACTTC. Encoded protein: CSASGLAGGPGYEQYF.

The chain carries TRBV29-1 and TRBJ2-1; 8 bases fit TRBD2. V lost 3 bases, J lost 3 bases, and 7 bases stayed unmatched. There are 15 residues in the CDR3. Germline V gives CDR1 SQVTM, CDR2 ANQGSEA. The CDR3 loop is CSVEGALAGYNEQFF. Written as DNA, the CDR3 is TGCAGCGTTGAGGGTGCCCTAGCGGGCTACAATGAGCAGTTCTTC.

CDR3 loop: CASAGGLQETQYF. CDR3 nucleotide sequence: TGTGCCAGCGCCGGGGGACTCCAAGAGACCCAGTACTTC. The chain has TRBV14 and TRBJ2-5, with D possibly matching TRBD2 (6 bases). The CDR3 totals 13 residues. V was clipped by 8 bases and J by 1 base, with 11 bases between them. Germline lookup yields CDR1 SGHDN and CDR2 FVKESK. The whole variable domain, filled in from reference TRBV14 and TRBJ2-5, reads EAGVTQFPSHSVIEKGQTVTLRCDPISGHDNLYWYRRVMGKEIKFLLHFVKESKQDESGMPNNRFLAERTGGTYSTLKVQPAELEDSGVYFCASAGGLQETQYFGPGTRLLVL.

The chain combines TRBV7-9 with TRBJ2-7; the D is unclear. The germline gives CDR1 SEHNR, CDR2 FQNEAQ (reference sequence). V lost 0 bases and J 3 bases, leaving 9 bases between the germline ends. This CDR3 is built from 14 residues. The CDR3 coding sequence is TGTGCCAGCAGCTTAGCGCGGAATCGCTACGAGCAGTACTTC. Amino acids: CASSLARNRYEQYF.

The chain carries TRBV7-9 and TRBJ1-1, with a tentative D call TRBD1 (5 bases). Trimming left V 5 bases short and J 1 base short, with 20 bases between. The CDR3 spans 17 residues. CDR1 is SEHNR and CDR2 is FQNEAQ in the germline V gene (reference sequence). The CDR3 coding sequence is TGTGCCAGCAGCCACCCAAGCGTGGGGCCGACGAACACTGAAGCTTTCTTT. Translated, it gives CASSHPSVGPTNTEAFF.

This chain links TRBV5-5 with TRBJ1-1; D perhaps matches TRBD1 (5 bases). The length of the CDR3 is 13 residues. V lost 0 bases and J 8 bases, leaving 11 bases between the germline ends. Looked up from germline, CDR1 is SGHKS and CDR2 is YYEKEE (reference sequence). The CDR3 region has the DNA TGTGCCAGCAGCTTGGGTGGGGCTTTAGAAGCTTTCTTT. Translated: CASSLGGALEAFF. Supplemented by reference TRBV5-5 and TRBJ1-1, the full variable domain reads DAGVTQSPTHLIKTRGQQVTLRCSPISGHKSVSWYQQVLGQGPQFIFQYYEKEERGRGNFPDRFSARQFPNYSSELNVNALLLGDSALYLCASSLGGALEAFFGQGTRLTVV.

J is TRBJ2-3 and V is TRBV5-1, with D tentatively TRBD2 (6 bases). Trimming took off 1 base at V and 1 base at J, with 22 bases between the two ends. The germline CDR1 and CDR2 sequences are SGHRS and YFSETQ. The CDR3 is 19 amino acids. CDR3 DNA sequence: TGCGCCAGCAGCTTGTTCCCCGCTGGGACTGCCGCTGGCACAGATACGCAGTATTTT. It specifies CASSLFPAGTAAGTDTQYF.

The CDR3 spells CASSLWTDNYGYTF. In nucleotides, the CDR3 is TGTGCCAGCAGCCTTTGGACAGACAACTATGGCTACACCTTC. The chain uses TRBV14 and TRBJ1-2; D perhaps matches TRBD1 (6 bases). Germline V CDR1 and CDR2: SGHDN, FVKESK. The CDR3 consists of 14 residues. V lost 4 bases, J lost 2 bases, and 11 bases lay in between. Based on the CDR3 plus reference TRBV14 and TRBJ1-2, the full variable domain is EAGVTQFPSHSVIEKGQTVTLRCDPISGHDNLYWYRRVMGKEIKFLLHFVKESKQDESGMPNNRFLAERTGGTYSTLKVQPAELEDSGVYFCASSLWTDNYGYTFGSGTRLTVV.

This chain uses TRBV5-8 with TRBJ2-6; TRBD1 matches 8 bases. The V and J ends lost 5 bases and 0 bases, in that order; junction bases with no gene match: 16. CDR1 and CDR2 from the germline V gene are SGHTS and YDEGEE. The CDR3 has 20 amino acids. The CDR3 region has the DNA TGTGCCAGCAGACCCGGACAGGGAAGGAAACGAAGCTCTGGGGCCAACGTCCTGACTTTC. It specifies CASRPGQGRKRSSGANVLTF. The entire variable domain, with the rest obtained from reference TRBV5-8 and TRBJ2-6, is as follows: EAGVTQSPTHLIKTRGQQATLRCSPISGHTSVYWYQQALGLGLQFLLWYDEGEERNRGNFPPRFSGRQFPNYSSELNVNALELEDSALYLCASRPGQGRKRSSGANVLTFGAGSRLTVL.

This sequence joins TRBV5-4 and TRBJ1-4; 11 positions agree with TRBD1. CDR3 length equals 14 residues. The germline V gene encodes CDR1 SGHNT and CDR2 YYREEE (reference sequence). Losses at the gene ends were 3 bases for V and 7 bases for J; bases not matched to a gene: 2. This CDR3 reads CASSSGTGGEKLFF. The CDR3, as DNA: TGTGCCAGCAGCTCCGGGACAGGGGGTGAAAAACTGTTTTTT.

The chain combines TRBV18 with TRBJ2-1; 7 bases line up with TRBD1. V lost 3 bases, J lost 7 bases, and 6 bases stayed unmatched. CDR1 and CDR2 from the germline V gene are KGHSH and LQKENI. CDR3 length: 14 residues. The CDR3 coding sequence is TGTGCCAGCTCACCTCTTAGGGGGCAGAATGAGCAGTTCTTC. Protein: CASSPLRGQNEQFF. Filled out from reference TRBV18 and TRBJ2-1, the complete variable domain reads NAGVMQNPRHLVRRRGQEARLRCSPMKGHSHVYWYRQLPEEGLKFMVYLQKENIIDESGMPKERFSAEFPKEGPSILRIQQVVRGDSAAYFCASSPLRGQNEQFFGPGTRLTVL.

J is TRBJ1-1 and V is TRBV5-1, with TRBD1 as a possible D gene (5 bases). This CDR3 contains 14 residues. CDR1 is SGHRS and CDR2 is YFSETQ in the germline V gene. Trimming took off 1 base at V and 1 base at J, with 8 bases between the two ends. Written as DNA, the CDR3 is TGCGCCAGCAGCTTGTTAGGACAGAACACTGAAGCTTTCTTT. It specifies CASSLLGQNTEAFF.